The next 20 T cell receptor beta chains were all read from a single sample in a study of blood T cell repertoires in COVID-19. The table came from immunoSEQ multiplex PCR; TCRdb's copy has only in-frame clones and leaves some out. Of more than 85,000 clones in the sample, over 60% are singletons; the top ten hold under 20%. The sequenced sample consisted of peripheral blood. These receptors were taken from a woman older than 75 with active or convalescent COVID-19.

The chain combines TRBV10-3 with TRBJ1-2; perhaps TRBD1 as D (6 bases). CDR1 is ENHRY and CDR2 is SYGVKD in the germline V gene. V gave up 9 bases and J gave up 1 base, with 15 bases separating them. CDR3 length: 14 residues. The CDR3 is CAMSGQNDNYGYTF. CDR3 nucleotides: TGTGCCATGTCAGGACAGAACGATAACTATGGCTACACCTTC.

The chain is built from TRBV18 and TRBJ2-3; no clear D gene. The germline gives CDR1 KGHSH, CDR2 LQKENI. V gave up 5 bases and J gave up 5 bases, with 14 bases separating them. This CDR3 contains 14 residues. The CDR3 loop is CASSSIAVGDTQYF. DNA of the CDR3: TGTGCCAGCTCATCGATAGCCGTGGGAGATACGCAGTATTTT.

In its sample, this clone was seen a few times. This chain links TRBV29-1 with TRBJ2-7; 10 nucleotides match TRBD1. The CDR3 has 14 residues. Germline V CDR1 and CDR2: SQVTM, ANQGSEA. V lost 4 bases and J lost 0; bases outside the gene matches: 3. CDR3 sequence: CSVGGQGSSYEQYF. The CDR3 nucleotides read TGCAGCGTTGGGGGACAGGGGAGCTCCTACGAGCAGTACTTC.

This chain connects TRBV11-2 to TRBJ2-7; TRBD2 matches 10 bases. V shed 5 bases, J shed 9 bases, and the junction held 10 bases outside the gene matches. Per the germline V gene, CDR1 is SGHAT and CDR2 is FQNNGV. The CDR3 sequence is 14 residues long. The CDR3: CASSQRTSGAVQYF. The DNA for the CDR3 is TGTGCCAGCAGCCAACGGACTAGCGGTGCGGTGCAGTACTTC.

This chain connects TRBV5-1 to TRBJ2-7; 9 bases match TRBD2. Germline values: CDR1 SGHRS, CDR2 YFSETQ. The J segment lost 3 bases and the V segment lost 0 bases, leaving 4 bases of the junction unmatched. There are 15 residues in the CDR3. DNA for the CDR3: TGCGCCAGCAGCTTGGTTCTAGCGGGAAACTACGAGCAGTACTTC. This translates into CASSLVLAGNYEQYF.

This sequence joins TRBV19 and TRBJ2-7; 11 bases agree with TRBD2. The CDR3 extends over 18 amino acids. Germline V gives CDR1 LNHDA, CDR2 SQIVND (reference sequence). With 3 bases clipped from V and 3 bases from J, the junction kept 13 bases outside the gene matches. The CDR3 nucleotides read TGTGCCAGTAGTATGCCGACACCAGGACTAGCGGGCCTCTACGAGCAGTACTTC. Protein: CASSMPTPGLAGLYEQYF.

This chain uses TRBV21-1 with TRBJ2-1; the table calls TRBD2, which could not be checked here. TRBV21-1 is a pseudogene locus. The CDR3 has 17 amino acids. The chain's CDR3 is CASSSHSGTRSPLKQFF. DNA of the CDR3: TGTGCCAGCAGCTCTCACTCCGGGACTAGATCCCCCTTGAAGCAGTTCTTC.

DNA of the CDR3: TGTGCCTGGAGTGTACAGGCGTCTTTTGGCTACACCTTC. Its protein is CAWSVQASFGYTF. This sequence joins TRBV30 and TRBJ1-2; D might be TRBD1 (5 bases). V lost 0 bases and J lost 7, with 12 bases in between. This CDR3 has 13 amino acids. In germline, CDR1 is GTSNPN, CDR2 SVGIG (reference sequence).

This chain connects TRBV11-2 to TRBJ1-2; 8 bases agree with TRBD1. Germline CDR1 SGHAT, CDR2 FQNNGV. This CDR3 spans 14 amino acids. V shed 5 bases, J shed 4 bases, and the junction held 6 bases outside the gene matches. CDR3 amino acids: CASSGQGEIYGYTF. DNA for the CDR3: TGTGCCAGCAGCGGACAGGGAGAGATCTATGGCTACACCTTC.

The chain links TRBV18 to TRBJ1-3; D possibly corresponds to TRBD1 (5 bases). The CDR3 length is 18 residues. Between the trimmed V and J ends, which lost 2 bases and 0 bases, there was a span of 17 bases. Germline V gene lookup returns CDR1 KGHSH and CDR2 LQKENI. CDR3 sequence reads: CASSPIGAGPSSGNTIYF. CDR3 nucleotide sequence: TGTGCCAGCTCACCAATCGGAGCAGGGCCGAGCTCTGGAAACACCATATATTTT. Supplemented by reference TRBV18 and TRBJ1-3, the full variable domain reads NAGVMQNPRHLVRRRGQEARLRCSPMKGHSHVYWYRQLPEEGLKFMVYLQKENIIDESGMPKERFSAEFPKEGPSILRIQQVVRGDSAAYFCASSPIGAGPSSGNTIYFGEGSWLTVV.

The chain uses TRBV6-1 and TRBJ2-1; 8 positions match TRBD2. Per the germline V gene, CDR1 is MNHNS and CDR2 is SASEGT. This CDR3 contains 16 residues. The V gene end was trimmed by 3 bases and the J gene end by 6 bases; junction bases not matched to a gene: 10. DNA for the CDR3: TGTGCCAGCAGTGACACAAGCGGGAGATGGGGCAATGAGCAGTTCTTC. Encoded protein: CASSDTSGRWGNEQFF.

The rearrangement links TRBV11-1 to TRBJ2-7; 12 nucleotides match TRBD2. With V trimmed by 5 bases and J by 9 bases, 8 bases remained unmatched. CDR3 size: 14 residues. The germline gives CDR1 SGHAT, CDR2 FQDESV (reference sequence). In nucleotides, the CDR3 is TGTGCCAGCAGCACGACTAGCGGGGGTTATTTGCAGTACTTC. Its protein is CASSTTSGGYLQYF.

This clone was detected only once. This chain joins TRBV3-1 (or the pseudogene TRBV3-2) and TRBJ1-5, with 9 bases fitting TRBD1. Germline V gene sequence: CDR1 LGHDT, CDR2 YNNKEL (reference sequence). The CDR3 totals 15 residues. Trimming at V came to 4 bases and at J to 6 bases, leaving 7 bases not matched to a gene. The CDR3 coding sequence is TGTGCCAGCAGCCTGGGACAGGGCTTCGGTCAGCCCCAGCATTTT. It encodes CASSLGQGFGQPQHF.

The chain couples TRBV20-1 to TRBJ1-5; a possible D gene is TRBD1 (5 bases). CDR3 length: 15 residues. The V gene's germline CDR1 is DFQATT and CDR2 SNEGSKA (reference sequence). The V end was cut by 3 bases, the J end by 3 bases, with 15 bases between. The CDR3 loop is CSASGPGEINQPQHF. The CDR3, as DNA: TGCAGTGCTAGTGGGCCGGGGGAAATCAATCAGCCCCAGCATTTT.

The rearrangement links TRBV11-2 to TRBJ2-7; 7 bases agree with TRBD1. Trimming removed 5 bases from V and 7 bases from J; junction bases left unmatched: 8. Germline CDR1 SGHAT, CDR2 FQNNGV. CDR3 size: 13 residues. This chain's CDR3 is CASSEDRSGEQYF. The CDR3 DNA sequence: TGTGCCAGCAGCGAGGACAGGTCGGGGGAGCAGTACTTC.

Only one count was recorded for this clone. V and J are TRBV19 and TRBJ1-3; no reliable D call. CDR1 LNHDA and CDR2 SQIVND come from the germline V gene (reference sequence). There are 16 residues in the CDR3. Between the trimmed V and J ends, which lost 6 bases and 0 bases, there was a span of 15 bases. CDR3 region: CASSFWAADSGNTIYF. The DNA of the CDR3 is TGTGCCAGTAGCTTCTGGGCAGCCGACTCTGGAAACACCATATATTTT.

CDR3 in amino acids: CASSTPSSPTYNEQFF. CDR3 coding DNA: TGTGCCAGCAGTACGCCTAGCTCTCCCACCTACAATGAGCAGTTCTTC. This chain links TRBV2 with TRBJ2-1, with a possible D match to TRBD2 (5 bases). The CDR3 spans 16 residues. The germline V gene encodes CDR1 SNHLY and CDR2 FYNNEI. Deletions cut 5 bases from V and 2 bases from J, with 16 bases between.

The rearrangement uses TRBV28 and TRBJ1-5; 12 bases align to TRBD1. With V trimmed by 1 base and J by 4 bases, 5 bases remained unmatched. Germline-derived CDR1 and CDR2 are MDHEN and SYDVKM. This CDR3 is built from 17 residues. CDR3 coding DNA: TGTGCCAGCAGTTTATTGGGACAGGGGGCGTCGAATCAGCCCCAGCATTTT. As protein: CASSLLGQGASNQPQHF.

The V call is TRBV10-1, the J call TRBJ2-7, with D possibly TRBD1 on 6 matching bases. The V and J ends lost 6 bases and 3 bases respectively, with 15 bases between them. This CDR3 is built from 14 residues. In germline, CDR1 is WNHNN, CDR2 SYGVQD (reference sequence). This CDR3 is CASRETGWDYEQYF. For the CDR3, the DNA is TGCGCCAGCAGGGAGACAGGTTGGGACTACGAGCAGTACTTC.

The chain combines TRBV2 with TRBJ2-7, with D perhaps matching TRBD2 (5 bases). In germline, CDR1 is SNHLY, CDR2 FYNNEI. Trimming stripped 6 bases from V and 0 bases from J, with 6 bases between. This CDR3 is built from 12 residues. In nucleotides, the CDR3 is TGTGCCAGCAGGGACTTCTCCTACGAGCAGTACTTC. Translating it yields CASRDFSYEQYF. Based on the CDR3 plus reference TRBV2 and TRBJ2-7, the full variable domain is EPEVTQTPSHQVTQMGQEVILRCVPISNHLYFYWYRQILGQKVEFLVSFYNNEISEKSEIFDDQFSVERPDGSNFTLKIRSTKLEDSAMYFCASRDFSYEQYFGPGTRLTVT.